This is a list of T cell receptor beta chains from one sample in a study of blood T cell repertoires in COVID-19. Repertoires were generated with immunoSEQ multiplex PCR, while TCRdb's copy carries only in-frame clones and drops some. Seen here are some 150,000 clones, 80% to 90% observed once, and the top ten hold 0.8% to 0.95%. The sample was peripheral blood. The origin of the receptors is a woman between 45 and 60 years old with acute or convalescent COVID-19. CDR3s include the opening cysteine and the closing phenylalanine or tryptophan. D genes are given only for firm matches. Where a row states a size, it is once, few, many or the class of an expanded clone; other rows omit it.

J	D	V	size	CDR3	DNA
TRBJ2-1	TRBD2	TRBV11-1	.	CASSLGGGPYNEQFF	TGTGCCAGCAGCCTAGGCGGGGGGCCATACAATGAGCAGTTCTTC
TRBJ2-1	.	TRBV9	.	CASSVEDSSYNEQFF	TGTGCCAGCAGCGTAGAGGACAGCTCATACAATGAGCAGTTCTTC
TRBJ2-3	.	TRBV5-4	once	CASSSSRGSGDTQYF	.
TRBJ1-1	TRBD1	TRBV5-1	once	CASSLGQGATEAFF	TGCGCCAGCAGCTTGGGACAGGGGGCTACTGAAGCTTTCTTT
TRBJ2-1	.	TRBV7-3	.	CASSLRRGYNEQFF	TGTGCCAGCAGCTTAAGACGGGGGTACAATGAGCAGTTCTTC
TRBJ2-1	TRBD2	TRBV4-2	.	CASSQFPGLAGGHYNEQFF	TGTGCCAGCAGCCAATTTCCGGGACTAGCGGGGGGGCACTACAATGAGCAGTTCTTC
TRBJ2-1	.	TRBV28	.	CASSRGGSSYNEQFF	TGTGCCAGCAGTCGGGGAGGTAGCTCCTACAATGAGCAGTTCTTC
TRBJ1-1	TRBD1	TRBV19	.	CASSMTQGAATEAFF	TGTGCCAGTAGTATGACACAGGGGGCAGCCACTGAAGCTTTCTTT
TRBJ1-2	.	TRBV19	once	CASSRQRENYGYTF	TGTGCCAGTAGCAGACAGAGAGAAAACTATGGCTACACCTTC
TRBJ2-3	.	TRBV15	.	CATSRDPSERQYF	TGTGCCACCAGCAGAGACCCCAGCGAAAGGCAGTATTTT
TRBJ2-1	TRBD2	TRBV5-8	once	CASSPSGRAYNNEQFF	TGTGCCAGCAGCCCCAGCGGGAGGGCTTATAACAATGAGCAGTTCTTC
TRBJ2-7	TRBD1	TRBV11-2	.	CASSLDQGQGAYEQYF	TGTGCCAGCAGCTTAGATCAGGGACAGGGCGCCTACGAGCAGTACTTC
TRBJ2-1	TRBD1	TRBV25-1	.	CASSYSGQGTFQFF	TGTGCCAGCAGTTACTCGGGACAGGGTACATTTCAGTTCTTC
TRBJ2-5	TRBD2	TRBV24-1	once	CATSDLYGGGRETQYF	TGTGCCACCAGTGATTTGTACGGGGGGGGGCGAGAGACCCAGTACTTC
TRBJ1-1	TRBD1	TRBV19	.	CASSDRDRGTEAFF	TGTGCCAGTAGCGATCGGGACAGGGGCACTGAAGCTTTCTTT
TRBJ1-4	.	TRBV29-1	.	CSGTLNEKLFF	TGCAGCGGGACACTAAATGAAAAACTGTTTTTT
TRBJ1-2	TRBD1	TRBV19	.	CASSPIDRAQGYTF	TGTGCCAGTAGTCCTATCGACAGGGCCCAGGGCTACACCTTC
TRBJ1-1	.	TRBV30	few	CAWRGTRNTEAFF	TGTGCCTGGAGGGGGACAAGGAACACTGAAGCTTTCTTT